These 31 T cell receptor beta chains share one sample of origin, sequenced in a study of blood T cell repertoires in COVID-19. Measured with immunoSEQ multiplex PCR; TCRdb has only the in-frame clones, and not every one. The sample has about 300,000 clones, around four fifths seen once. Specimen: peripheral blood. Receptor source: a woman between 50 and 59 years old with acute or convalescent COVID-19.

This chain links TRBV10-3 with TRBJ2-1; 8 nucleotides match TRBD2. Germline V CDR1 and CDR2: ENHRY, SYGVKD. V was pared by 2 bases and J by 13 bases, with 13 bases of the junction left unmatched. The CDR3 covers 15 residues. The CDR3 DNA reads as TGTGCCATCAGTGAGGCATTAAGATTACTAGCGGACCAGTTCTTC. It specifies CAISEALRLLADQFF.

The rearrangement joins TRBV5-8 to TRBJ2-2, with D maybe TRBD1 (6 bases). The CDR3 runs to 16 residues. Per germline, CDR1 SGHTS and CDR2 YDEGEE. Trimming cost V 1 base and J 4 bases, with 14 bases left between them. CDR3 amino acids: CASSLWGKGGTGELFF. The CDR3 region has the DNA TGTGCCAGCAGCTTGTGGGGAAAAGGGGGCACCGGGGAGCTGTTTTTT.

The chain uses TRBV29-1 and TRBJ1-1; D uncertain. Deletions cut 5 bases from V and 0 bases from J, with 10 bases between. This CDR3 is built from 13 residues. Germline V gene sequence: CDR1 SQVTM, CDR2 ANQGSEA. The CDR3 region has the DNA TGCAGCGTTTCGACACCCATGAACACTGAAGCTTTCTTT. Amino acid sequence: CSVSTPMNTEAFF.

This clone was observed many times. This chain links TRBV21-1 with TRBJ1-2; TRBD1 is the table's D call, not checked against the DNA. TRBV21-1 constitutes a pseudogene. CDR3 length: 15 residues. CDR3 in DNA: TGTGCCAGCACCCTTTGGACAACCGGATGCTATGGCTACACCTTC. It specifies CASTLWTTGCYGYTF.

V is TRBV5-6 and J is TRBJ1-1; D is perhaps TRBD1 (6 bases). This CDR3 region has 14 residues. Trimming pared 2 bases from V and 1 base from J, leaving 9 bases between. The germline gives CDR1 SGHDT, CDR2 YYEEEE. In nucleotides, the CDR3 is TGTGCCAGCAGCTTAGTGACAGGGAACACTGAAGCTTTCTTT. Translated: CASSLVTGNTEAFF.

This chain uses TRBV11-3 with TRBJ2-5; 7 bases agree with TRBD2. Trimming removed 3 bases from V and 5 bases from J; junction bases left unmatched: 6. In germline, CDR1 is SGHNT, CDR2 YENEEA. The CDR3 loop spans 14 amino acids. As DNA, the CDR3 is TGTGCCAGCAGCTTGGGGGGGGGATCCGAGACCCAGTACTTC. Its protein is CASSLGGGSETQYF.

The chain uses TRBV5-6 and TRBJ2-3; D call uncertain. Germline V lookup: CDR1 SGHDT, CDR2 YYEEEE. The V and J ends lost 3 bases and 4 bases respectively, with 6 bases between them. CDR3 size: 12 residues. CDR3 in amino acids: CASSSRPDTQYF. The CDR3 nucleotides are TGTGCCAGCAGCTCTAGGCCAGATACGCAGTATTTT.

The CDR3 loop is CACLRVNTEAFF. For the CDR3, the DNA is TGTGCCTGCCTTCGAGTGAACACTGAAGCTTTCTTT. The chain carries TRBV30 and TRBJ1-1, with D unresolved. Trimming shortened V by 6 bases and J by 0 bases, and 8 bases separated the two germline ends. Germline CDR1 reads GTSNPN; CDR2 reads SVGIG (reference sequence). The CDR3 contains 12 residues.

The V call is TRBV6-2 or TRBV6-3, the J call TRBJ2-7; perhaps TRBD1 as D (6 bases). This CDR3 comprises 14 residues. Germline V CDR1 and CDR2: MNHEY, SVGEGT. The ends were cut back, 5 bases at V and 1 base at J, with 12 bases in the middle. CDR3 in amino acids: CASSRDIQSYEQYV. The CDR3 bases are TGTGCCAGCAGTCGGGACATCCAATCCTACGAGCAGTACGTC.

The rearrangement uses TRBV15 and TRBJ1-2, with 7 nucleotides matching TRBD1. J was trimmed by 14 bases and V by 4 bases; bases with no gene match: 10. Germline CDR1 LNHNV, CDR2 YYDKDF (reference sequence). The CDR3 is 12 residues long. CDR3 sequence reads: CATSKSGTALTF. The CDR3 nucleotides are TGTGCCACCAGCAAATCCGGGACAGCCTTAACCTTC.

The rearrangement joins TRBV28 to TRBJ1-2; 9 bases map to TRBD1. Germline assignment: CDR1 MDHEN and CDR2 SYDVKM. V trimming: 8 bases; J trimming: 6 bases; junction bases outside the gene matches: 7. There are 13 residues in the CDR3. The CDR3: CASRHRGRHGYTF. The CDR3 DNA sequence: TGTGCCAGCCGCCACAGGGGGCGGCATGGCTACACCTTC.

This clone has just one count. The CDR3 region has the DNA TGTGCCAGCAGCCTAGGACAGGGGGCGATTTTACGCGGCAATCAGCCCCAGCATTTT. Protein: CASSLGQGAILRGNQPQHF. The chain joins TRBV21-1 to TRBJ1-5; TRBD1 is taken as the D call from the table, unchecked against the DNA. TRBV21-1 is an annotated pseudogene. This CDR3 has 19 residues.

The V call is TRBV5-6, the J call TRBJ2-6; D ambiguous. Trimming left V 6 bases short and J 0 bases short, with 10 bases between. Germline-derived CDR1 and CDR2 are SGHDT and YYEEEE. The CDR3 covers 15 residues. The CDR3 spells CASISPSSGANVLTF. CDR3 in DNA: TGTGCCAGCATTTCCCCGTCCTCTGGGGCCAACGTCCTGACTTTC.

The chain carries TRBV27 and TRBJ1-2; the D gene is possibly TRBD1 (5 bases). V lost 3 bases and J lost 0, with 17 bases in between. Germline V lookup: CDR1 MNHEY, CDR2 SMNVEV (reference sequence). The CDR3 loop spans 17 amino acids. CDR3 sequence reads: CASSFSRQGVSNYGYTF. CDR3 nucleotides: TGTGCCAGCAGTTTCTCCCGGCAAGGGGTGTCTAACTATGGCTACACCTTC.

This clone showed up just a few times. The gene calls are TRBV7-9 and TRBJ1-6, with D perhaps TRBD1 (6 bases). V lost 1 base, J lost 10 bases, and 14 bases lay in between. The germline V gene has CDR1 SEHNR and CDR2 FQNEAQ (reference sequence). The length of the CDR3 is 15 residues. The CDR3 protein is CASSLGDTSRSPLHF. The CDR3 nucleotides are TGTGCCAGCAGCTTAGGGGACACAAGTCGATCACCCCTCCACTTT.

The gene calls are TRBV11-2 and TRBJ1-1, with D unresolved. The CDR3 consists of 12 residues. Looked up from germline, CDR1 is SGHAT and CDR2 is FQNNGV. V lost 8 bases and J 1 base, leaving 8 bases between the germline ends. CDR3 DNA: TGTGCCAGCCGGGAGGGGAACACTGAAGCTTTCTTT. Translation: CASREGNTEAFF.

In this sample, this clone turned up a few times. V and J are TRBV4-1 and TRBJ1-1, with a tentative D call TRBD1 (6 bases). Germline values: CDR1 MGHRA, CDR2 YSYEKL. V lost 4 bases to trimming and J lost 1 base, with 10 bases between them. This CDR3 comprises 14 residues. CDR3: CASSRVQGNTEAFF. For the CDR3, the DNA is TGCGCCAGCAGCCGGGTACAGGGGAACACTGAAGCTTTCTTT.

This chain connects TRBV4-1 to TRBJ1-2; D unresolved. Trimming removed 1 base at V and 6 bases at J, with 6 bases between. Germline V gene lookup returns CDR1 MGHRA and CDR2 YSYEKL. The CDR3 is made up of 12 amino acids. DNA of the CDR3: TGCGCCAGCAGCCAAGGGGCAGATGGCTACACCTTC. It is translated as CASSQGADGYTF.

The chain combines TRBV6-1 with TRBJ2-3; 10 bases map to TRBD2. Germline CDR1 reads MNHNS; CDR2 reads SASEGT. This CDR3 spans 16 amino acids. V shed 1 base and J 4 bases; nucleotides not matched to a gene: 5. The CDR3, as DNA: TGTGCCAGCAGTGAAGGGACTAGCGGAAGGCCAGATACGCAGTATTTT. This translates into CASSEGTSGRPDTQYF.

The rearrangement links TRBV24-1 to TRBJ2-5; a possible D gene is TRBD1 (6 bases). Germline values: CDR1 KGHDR, CDR2 SFDVKD. This CDR3 comprises 12 residues. Deletions cut 8 bases from V and 0 bases from J, with 6 bases between. The CDR3 reads CATKGDQETQYF. Written as DNA, the CDR3 is TGTGCCACCAAGGGGGACCAAGAGACCCAGTACTTC.

The rearrangement joins TRBV14 to TRBJ2-4; 9 positions agree with TRBD1. The CDR3 is 16 residues long. In germline, CDR1 is SGHDN, CDR2 FVKESK. V was pared by 3 bases and J by 4 bases, with 7 bases of the junction left unmatched. This CDR3 reads CASSHLEGQGKNIQYF. CDR3 DNA sequence: TGTGCCAGCAGCCATTTGGAAGGACAGGGGAAAAACATTCAGTACTTC.

The V call is TRBV7-2, the J call TRBJ2-3; D gene uncertain. CDR1 is SGHTA and CDR2 is FQGNSA in the germline V gene. Between the trimmed V and J ends, which lost 6 bases and 3 bases, there was a span of 13 bases. CDR3 length equals 14 residues. The CDR3 DNA sequence: TGTGCCAGCAGTTTTCCTCCCGGGACAGATACGCAGTATTTT. Residues: CASSFPPGTDTQYF.

This clone was recorded only once. The chain couples TRBV19 to TRBJ2-3; 14 bases line up with TRBD2. The CDR3 covers 16 residues. V dropped 5 bases and J dropped 3; count of bases not matched to a gene: 4. Germline V lookup: CDR1 LNHDA, CDR2 SQIVND (reference sequence). The CDR3 protein is CASSETSGGATDTQYF. The CDR3, as DNA: TGTGCCAGTAGTGAGACTAGCGGGGGGGCGACAGATACGCAGTATTTT.

This clone was detected only once. J is TRBJ1-5 and V is TRBV19; D is possibly TRBD1 (6 bases). Deletions cut 4 bases from V and 6 bases from J, with 19 bases between. CDR3 length: 16 residues. Germline V lookup: CDR1 LNHDA, CDR2 SQIVND (reference sequence). The CDR3 reads CASSTVTRGGGQPQHF. In DNA form, the CDR3 reads TGTGCCAGTAGTACCGTGACCAGGGGCGGCGGTCAGCCCCAGCATTTT.

J is TRBJ2-7 and V is TRBV11-2; 10 nucleotides match TRBD1. V lost 1 base to trimming and J lost 7 bases; unmatched junction nucleotides: 4. Germline CDR1 is SGHAT and CDR2 is FQNNGV. The CDR3 consists of 14 residues. CDR3 coding DNA: TGTGCCAGCAGCTTAGGACAGGGGGCGGGAGAGCAGTACTTC. As protein: CASSLGQGAGEQYF.

This clone occurred once. The CDR3 loop reads CASSDQGAGNTIYF. Written as DNA, the CDR3 is TGTGCCAGCAGCGATCAGGGGGCTGGAAACACCATATATTTT. The V and J genes are TRBV3-1 (or the pseudogene TRBV3-2) and TRBJ1-3; 7 nucleotides match TRBD1. The V gene's germline CDR1 is LGHDT and CDR2 YNNKEL (reference sequence). Germline trimming cut 5 bases from V and 2 bases from J; bases unmatched to any gene: 3. The CDR3 extends over 14 amino acids.

The chain recombines TRBV30 with TRBJ1-4; tentatively, D is TRBD1 (5 bases). The V end was cut by 0 bases, the J end by 10 bases, with 15 bases between. CDR3 length: 14 amino acids. Germline CDR1 is GTSNPN and CDR2 is SVGIG (reference sequence). The CDR3: CAWSVRSGGIKLFF. The CDR3 nucleotides read TGTGCCTGGAGTGTAAGGTCGGGGGGAATAAAACTGTTTTTT.

This clone was observed many times. The rearrangement joins TRBV27 to TRBJ1-1; the D gene is possibly TRBD1 (5 bases). This CDR3 spans 13 amino acids. Deletions cut 2 bases from V and 5 bases from J, with 9 bases between. Germline V gene sequence: CDR1 MNHEY, CDR2 SMNVEV (reference sequence). The CDR3 coding sequence is TGTGCCAGCAGTTTACAGGGAGGGACTGAAGCTTTCTTT. Translation: CASSLQGGTEAFF.

This CDR3 is CASSYVSAEAFF. As DNA, the CDR3 is TGTGCCAGCAGTTACGTCAGCGCTGAAGCTTTCTTT. This chain joins TRBV6-2 or TRBV6-3 and TRBJ1-1, with no clear D. The germline CDR1 and CDR2 sequences are MNHEY and SVGEGT. The CDR3 totals 12 residues. Trimming took 2 bases from V and 6 from J, leaving 7 bases between them.

This sequence joins TRBV7-9 and TRBJ1-3; no clear D gene. The CDR3 has 16 residues. V lost 3 bases and J 0 bases, leaving 12 bases between the germline ends. Per germline, CDR1 SEHNR and CDR2 FQNEAQ (reference sequence). The CDR3 DNA sequence: TGTGCCAGCAGCTTCTTCGACTTGTACTCTGGAAACACCATATATTTT. Its translation is CASSFFDLYSGNTIYF.

V and J are TRBV7-9 and TRBJ1-1, with D perhaps TRBD1 (6 bases). The CDR3 loop spans 14 amino acids. V was trimmed by 4 bases and J by 4 bases, leaving 13 bases between them. CDR1 is SEHNR and CDR2 is FQNEAQ in the germline V gene (reference sequence). CDR3 loop: CASSWGLRGTEAFF. CDR3 coding DNA: TGTGCCAGCAGCTGGGGGCTAAGGGGCACTGAAGCTTTCTTT.